This T cell receptor beta chain was captured in a study of T cells expressing NK-cell markers. Study at large: It was sorted CD3+CD56+NKG2C+, CD3+CD56+NKG2C- and CD3+CD56-NKG2C+ T cells that supplied the TCR beta repertoires. Whole-study findings and limits: Whether expanded NKG2C-expressing T cell clones recognize HCMV is unknown.

Germline lookup yields CDR1 MNHEY and CDR2 SMNVEV (reference sequence). The CDR3 loop spans 14 amino acids. A remark on this clonotype: Its antigen remains unidentified.

Synthesis of TCR beta cDNA relied on 5'RACE template switching carrying UMIs. TCRdb re-called the 5' RACE reads and gives one entry per CDR3 protein, without DNA. The sample shows about 120,000 distinct CDR3 sequences, and around a sixth sits with its ten largest clones. This receptor was obtained from a woman between 18 and 69 years old in good health. The V and J genes are TRBV27 and TRBJ2-1; the D call of TRBD1 rests on TCRdb alone, since no DNA is present to check it. The sample consisted of blood T cells: a sorted CD56 or NKG2C T cell subset, CD4+ or CD8+ T cells, or bulk PBMC T cells (not recorded which). CDR3 protein: CASSPRTGGNEQFF.